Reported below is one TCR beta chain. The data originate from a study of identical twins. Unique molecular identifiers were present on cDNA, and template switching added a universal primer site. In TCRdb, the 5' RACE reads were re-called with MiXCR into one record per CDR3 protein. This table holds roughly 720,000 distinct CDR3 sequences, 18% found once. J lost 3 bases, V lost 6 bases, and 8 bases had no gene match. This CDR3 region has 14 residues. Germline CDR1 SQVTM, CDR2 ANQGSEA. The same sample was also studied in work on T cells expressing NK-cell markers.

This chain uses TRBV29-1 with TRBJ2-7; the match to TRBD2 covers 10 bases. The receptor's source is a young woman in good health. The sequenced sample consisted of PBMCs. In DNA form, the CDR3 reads TGCAGCGTAGACCTAGCGGGAGAGAACTACGAGCAGTACTTC. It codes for CSVDLAGENYEQYF.